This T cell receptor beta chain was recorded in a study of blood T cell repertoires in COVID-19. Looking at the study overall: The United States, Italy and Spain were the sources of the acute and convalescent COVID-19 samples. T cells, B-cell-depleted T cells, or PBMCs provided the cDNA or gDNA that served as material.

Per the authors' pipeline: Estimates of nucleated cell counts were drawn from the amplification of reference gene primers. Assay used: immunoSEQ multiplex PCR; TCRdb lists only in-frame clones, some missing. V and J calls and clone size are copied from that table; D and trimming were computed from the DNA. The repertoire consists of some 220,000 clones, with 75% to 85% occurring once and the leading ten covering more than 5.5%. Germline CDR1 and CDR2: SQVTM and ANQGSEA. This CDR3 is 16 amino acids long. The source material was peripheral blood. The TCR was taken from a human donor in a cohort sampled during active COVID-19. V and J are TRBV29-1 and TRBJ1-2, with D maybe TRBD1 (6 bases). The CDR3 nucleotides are TGCACCGCACTCGGGGGGCAACAGGGAACGGCCTATGGCTACACCTTC. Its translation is CTALGGQQGTAYGYTF.